This TCR beta chain was identified in a study of glioma-infiltrating T cells. TCR alpha and beta CDR3 regions were amplified from RNA using iRepertoire nested multiplex PCR. Input was roughly 85-450 ng of tissue mRNA or PBMC total RNA. TCRdb reprocessed the multiplex PCR reads via MiXCR and lists one record per CDR3 protein. The table lists tens of thousands of distinct CDR3 sequences, about 40% of them singletons, with more than 30% in the top ten. The length of the CDR3 is 14 residues. Germline-derived CDR1 and CDR2 are LGHNA and YNFKEQ. The V end lost 0 bases, the J end lost 7 bases, and 10 bases lay between the germline ends. Whole-study findings and limits: Only very few CDR3 sequences appeared in both tissue and blood. Gliomas, especially low-grade, showed above-expected tissue-blood divergence; non-neoplastic patients showed below.

This clonotype was found many times. No antigen is known for it. Input material: glioma tissue, nonneoplastic brain tissue, or PBMCs (not recorded which). The sequence was collected from a human donor with low-grade glioma or glioblastoma, undergoing nonglioma brain surgery, or in good health (not recorded which). This chain connects TRBV4-2 to TRBJ2-1; D is uncertain. The chain's CDR3 is CASSQDRSMNEQFF. CDR3 coding DNA: TGTGCCAGCAGCCAAGATAGGTCGATGAATGAGCAGTTCTTC.